The source of this T cell receptor (beta chain) is a study of cytomegalovirus exposure and HLA in healthy donors. Study findings and constraints: 150 or so TCR beta chains were listed as cytomegalovirus-associated.

PCR employed 60 Vbeta and 13 Jbeta primers. Sequencing used immunoSEQ multiplex PCR; TCRdb keeps in-frame clones, though not all of them. This sample yields 120,000 to 150,000 clones, of which approximately 84% are seen a single time; 1.5% to 2.5% belongs to the top ten. The CDR3 is 18 amino acids. The V end lost 0 bases, the J end lost 0 bases, and 15 bases lay between the germline ends. Germline-derived CDR1 and CDR2 are LGHNA and YSLEER. As for this clone: What it binds is not known.

Sequences were obtained from PBMCs. The receptor was derived from a woman between 40 and 50 years old in good health and CMV-seronegative. The chain uses TRBV4-3 and TRBJ1-5; D may be TRBD1 (6 bases). This CDR3 is CASSQDRGDTYSNQPQHF. The CDR3 DNA follows: TGCGCCAGCAGCCAAGATCGAGGGGACACCTATAGCAATCAGCCCCAGCATTTT.